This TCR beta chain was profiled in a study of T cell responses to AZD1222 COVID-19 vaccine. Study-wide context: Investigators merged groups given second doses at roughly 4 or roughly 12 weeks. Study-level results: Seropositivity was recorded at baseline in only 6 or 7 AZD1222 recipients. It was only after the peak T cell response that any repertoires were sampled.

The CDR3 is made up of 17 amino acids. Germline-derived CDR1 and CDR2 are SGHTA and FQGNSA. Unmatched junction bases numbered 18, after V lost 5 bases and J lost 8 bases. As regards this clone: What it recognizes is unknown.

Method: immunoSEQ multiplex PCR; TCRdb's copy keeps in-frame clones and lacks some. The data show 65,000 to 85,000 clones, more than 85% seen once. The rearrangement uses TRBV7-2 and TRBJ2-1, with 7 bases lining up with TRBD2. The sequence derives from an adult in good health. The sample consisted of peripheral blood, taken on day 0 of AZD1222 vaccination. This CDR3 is CASSPIGAGPSGDEQFF. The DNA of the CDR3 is TGTGCCAGCAGCCCGATAGGAGCGGGGCCGTCTGGGGATGAGCAGTTCTTC.